The 16 T cell receptor beta chains below come from one sample, sequenced in a study of control samples from healthy donors and cancer patients (dated by TCRdb to between 2020 and 2021). The library was built by means of the immunoSEQ multiplex PCR assay. Here the immuneACCESS table is served through TCRdb, limited to in-frame sequences with V and J called. Missing clones are a known gap in these copies; in checked studies unresolved V genes cover under half, and the rest lacks a known reason. This sample is represented by tens of thousands of clones; 70% to 85% of them were singletons. The ten top clones hold under 50% of the sample. The material sequenced was PBMCs. Receptors originate from a man in his 70s with lung cancer.

The J gene is TRBJ2-5, the V gene TRBV2, with TRBD1 as a possible D gene (7 bases). The V gene lost 7 bases and the J gene lost 1 base, with 16 bases spanning the gap. This CDR3 has 15 residues. Germline CDR1 reads SNHLY; CDR2 reads FYNNEI. CDR3 region: CASTKAGGPQETQYF. CDR3 DNA sequence: TGTGCCAGCACCAAAGCAGGGGGGCCCCAAGAGACCCAGTACTTC. Full variable domain (rest looked up from reference TRBV2 and TRBJ2-5): EPEVTQTPSHQVTQMGQEVILRCVPISNHLYFYWYRQILGQKVEFLVSFYNNEISEKSEIFDDQFSVERPDGSNFTLKIRSTKLEDSAMYFCASTKAGGPQETQYFGPGTRLLVL.

The V call is TRBV12-3 or TRBV12-4, the J call TRBJ1-2; D not certain. V was pared by 5 bases and J by 2 bases, with 9 bases between. The CDR3 runs to 13 residues. The CDR3 sequence is CASSLMENYGYTF. The CDR3 nucleotides read TGTGCCAGCAGTCTAATGGAGAACTATGGCTACACCTTC.

The genes are TRBV6-5 and TRBJ1-1; perhaps TRBD1 as D (6 bases). Germline V CDR1 and CDR2: MNHEY, SVGAGI. The CDR3 loop spans 12 amino acids. V was pared by 5 bases and J by 3 bases, with 7 bases between. The DNA for the CDR3 is TGTGCCAGCAGTCGGACAGACACTGAAGCTTTCTTT. Translating it yields CASSRTDTEAFF.

The chain recombines TRBV9 with TRBJ2-2, with D possibly TRBD1 on 5 matching bases. The CDR3 runs to 14 residues. Germline CDR1 is SGDLS and CDR2 is YYNGEE. Trimming left V 0 bases short and J 8 bases short, with 11 bases between. The CDR3 loop reads CASSVGPGMGELFF. The CDR3 DNA follows: TGTGCCAGCAGCGTAGGCCCAGGGATGGGGGAGCTGTTTTTT.

The chain is built from TRBV5-6 and TRBJ2-7; possible D gene TRBD2, 5 bases. V was pared by 4 bases and J by 7 bases, with 9 bases between. CDR3 length: 11 residues. Germline CDR1 reads SGHDT; CDR2 reads YYEEEE. Here the CDR3 reads CASSTTREQYF. CDR3 nucleotide sequence: TGTGCCAGCAGCACTACTAGAGAGCAGTACTTC.

This clone was counted once. V and J are TRBV7-9 and TRBJ2-7; D gene unclear. Trimming removed 5 bases at V and 3 bases at J, with 14 bases between. Germline lookup yields CDR1 SEHNR and CDR2 FQNEAQ (reference sequence). This CDR3 comprises 14 residues. CDR3 loop: CASSEPTEVYEQYF. CDR3 coding DNA: TGTGCCAGCAGCGAGCCGACCGAAGTCTACGAGCAGTACTTC.

J is TRBJ2-1 and V is TRBV20-1; 9 nucleotides line up with TRBD2. In germline, CDR1 is DFQATT, CDR2 SNEGSKA (reference sequence). This CDR3 is 14 amino acids long. With 3 bases clipped from V and 8 bases from J, the junction kept 8 bases outside the gene matches. The CDR3 nucleotides are TGCAGTGCTAGTTCGGCGGGGGGGCTCGATGAGCAGTTCTTC. The encoded protein is CSASSAGGLDEQFF.

The rearrangement uses TRBV4-3 and TRBJ2-1; the D is unclear. CDR3 size: 17 residues. CDR1 LGHNA and CDR2 YSLEER come from the germline V gene. Trimming removed 2 bases from V and 4 bases from J, with 18 bases in between. DNA of the CDR3: TGCGCCAGCAGCCAAACGTCTTTCGATATGCCATACAATGAGCAGTTCTTC. It codes for CASSQTSFDMPYNEQFF.

V is TRBV2 and J is TRBJ2-7, with TRBD2 identical over 10 bases. CDR1 SNHLY and CDR2 FYNNEI come from the germline V gene. The V gene end was trimmed by 3 bases and the J gene end by 7 bases; junction bases not matched to a gene: 9. The CDR3 extends over 15 amino acids. CDR3 DNA sequence: TGTGCCAGCAGTGATTTAGCGGGGGGCAACATGGAGCAGTACTTC. It encodes CASSDLAGGNMEQYF.

The chain recombines TRBV18 with TRBJ1-4, with a possible D match to TRBD1 (5 bases). V lost 8 bases to trimming and J lost 7 bases, with 14 bases between them. This CDR3 is built from 13 residues. Germline V lookup: CDR1 KGHSH, CDR2 LQKENI. CDR3 residues: CASTQGVGEKLFF. The CDR3 bases are TGTGCCAGCACGCAGGGTGTGGGTGAAAAACTGTTTTTT.

The chain is built from TRBV12-3 or TRBV12-4 and TRBJ2-2; D gene ambiguous. The V end was cut by 2 bases, the J end by 3 bases, with 4 bases between. The CDR3 runs 13 residues. This CDR3 reads CASSLRDTGELFF. CDR3 bases: TGTGCCAGCAGTTTAAGGGACACCGGGGAGCTGTTTTTT.

The chain links TRBV6-5 to TRBJ1-1; the D is unclear. The ends were cut back, 7 bases at V and 0 bases at J, with 12 bases in the middle. This CDR3 region has 14 residues. Germline assignment: CDR1 MNHEY and CDR2 SVGAGI. CDR3 sequence: CASTSTFMNTEAFF. The CDR3 coding sequence is TGTGCCAGCACGTCGACGTTCATGAACACTGAAGCTTTCTTT.

This clone was recorded only once. In DNA form, the CDR3 reads TGTGCCAGCAGTTACGAGGGGGCTGGGGCGAACACCATATATTTT. Its translation: CASSYEGAGANTIYF. The rearrangement joins TRBV6-6 to TRBJ1-3; 7 bases fit TRBD1. Looked up from germline, CDR1 is MNHNY and CDR2 is SVGAGI (reference sequence). Unmatched junction bases numbered 8, after V lost 2 bases and J lost 7 bases. This CDR3 contains 15 residues.

The V gene is TRBV19, the J gene TRBJ2-7; 8 nucleotides agree with TRBD1. The CDR3 is 15 amino acids. Germline CDR1 is LNHDA and CDR2 is SQIVND (reference sequence). V gave up 3 bases and J gave up 2 bases; unmatched junction bases: 6. The CDR3 coding sequence is TGTGCCAGTAGTATTACAGGGGGGCCCCCCTACGAGCAGTACTTC. Translating gives CASSITGGPPYEQYF.

The V gene is TRBV2, the J gene TRBJ2-7; tentatively, D is TRBD2 (5 bases). Germline CDR1 SNHLY, CDR2 FYNNEI. V shed 5 bases and J shed 3 bases, with 8 bases lying between them. The CDR3 totals 12 residues. In DNA, the CDR3 is TGTGCCAGCAGTTCGGACTTCTACGAGCAGTACTTC. Translating it yields CASSSDFYEQYF.

In this sample, this clone turned up a few times. This chain uses TRBV7-6 with TRBJ1-4; the D gene is possibly TRBD1 (5 bases). CDR1 and CDR2 from the germline V gene are SGHVS and FNYEAQ. The V end lost 1 base, the J end lost 4 bases, and 22 bases lay between the germline ends. This CDR3 is built from 19 residues. CDR3 bases: TGTGCCAGCAGCTTAGTTGGACAACCTGGGGGGATGCTTAATGAAAAACTGTTTTTT. Translated, it gives CASSLVGQPGGMLNEKLFF. The entire variable domain, with the rest obtained from reference TRBV7-6 and TRBJ1-4, is as follows: GAGVSQSPRYKVTKRGQDVALRCDPISGHVSLYWYRQALGQGPEFLTYFNYEAQQDKSGLPNDRFSAERPEGSISTLTIQRTEQRDSAMYRCASSLVGQPGGMLNEKLFFGSGTQLSVL.